Below, 5 T cell receptor beta chains from the same sample are listed, as sequenced in a study of Graves' ophthalmopathy and Graves' hyperthyroidism. Amplification of TCR beta CDR3 regions used RNA transcripts. After a first-round RT-PCR with HTBI primers, a second-round multiplex PCR was run. MiXCR, run by TCRdb on the multiplex PCR reads, gives a single entry per CDR3 protein. The sample carries about 480,000 distinct CDR3 sequences, approximately 15% recorded once. The sequenced sample consisted of blood. These receptors all come from a young woman with Graves' ophthalmopathy.

This clonotype was recorded at least ten times. V usage is TRBV4-3 and J usage is TRBJ1-6; a possible D gene is TRBD1 (5 bases). Per the germline V gene, CDR1 is LGHNA and CDR2 is YSLEER. The CDR3 totals 12 residues. The V end was cut by 1 base, the J end by 10 bases, with 5 bases between. The CDR3 coding sequence is TGCGCCAGCAGCCAAGGGGGGTCACCCCTCCACTTT. Its protein product is CASSQGGSPLHF.

This clonotype has at least ten counts. This chain uses TRBV12-3 or TRBV12-4 with TRBJ2-2, with TRBD2 matching over 14 bases. The CDR3 is made up of 16 amino acids. The ends lost 4 bases at V and 4 bases at J; junction bases unmatched: 2. For the CDR3, the DNA is TGTGCCAGCAGTTCCGGGACTAGCGGGAGCACCGGGGAGCTGTTTTTT. This gives the protein CASSSGTSGSTGELFF.

This clonotype showed up many times. The gene calls are TRBV9 and TRBJ2-7, with D perhaps TRBD2 (5 bases). CDR1 and CDR2 (germline): SGDLS, YYNGEE. Trimming pared 4 bases from V and 4 bases from J, leaving 12 bases between. The CDR3 is made up of 13 amino acids. CDR3 region: CASSSLEGYEQYF. The CDR3, as DNA: TGTGCCAGCAGCTCGTTAGAGGGTTACGAGCAGTACTTC.

At least ten counts were recorded for this clonotype. CDR3 DNA sequence: TGTGCCAGCAGCAAGGGACTAGCCTACGAGCAGTACTTC. Encoded protein: CASSKGLAYEQYF. The rearrangement joins TRBV6-1 to TRBJ2-7; 8 bases map to TRBD2. The CDR3 consists of 13 residues. Per the germline V gene, CDR1 is MNHNS and CDR2 is SASEGT. Trimming cost V 6 bases and J 2 bases; bases outside gene matches: 3.

There are many counts of this clonotype. J is TRBJ1-1 and V is TRBV10-3; D ambiguous. From germline, CDR1 is ENHRY and CDR2 SYGVKD. V lost 3 bases to trimming and J lost 0 bases, with 11 bases between them. This CDR3 spans 15 amino acids. CDR3 sequence (DNA): TGTGCCATCAGTGAACGACATAGGATGAACACTGAAGCTTTCTTT. This gives the protein CAISERHRMNTEAFF.